This T cell receptor beta chain was sequenced in a study of metastatic and nonmetastatic thyroid tumors (dated by TCRdb to 2020 to 2021). With respect to the entire study: The researchers compared repertoires between peripheral blood samples and tumor or nodule tissue samples from patients with malignant or benign thyroid disease.

This clone turned up a few times. This receptor's antigen is unknown. Per-base qualities were not stored, and no clone one base away is much larger. Broad study findings and their caveats: TCR beta diversity was reported as significantly higher in malignant tumors than in benign nodules, in both blood and tumor samples.

None of the patients had been given any treatment before thyroid surgery. Using T-cell receptor beta sequencing, the study looked back at clinical samples from patients collected from about 2011 to 2018. The library was prepared using PCR. The sequencer listed for this sample is Illumina HiSeq 4000. The TCR beta-chain CDR3 region of each patient was profiled by high-throughput sequencing. The authors processed their data as follows. Drawing on CDR3 differences between clinicopathological groups, the researchers built a classifier meant to tell apart patients with distant-metastatic papillary thyroid cancer. The Shannon index was used to measure repertoire diversity, and the Morisita-Horn index was used to measure how similar tumor and blood repertoires were. TCRdb redid the processing of the public reads, applying fastp at Q25 and MiXCR, and retained in-frame beta chains. TCRdb's processing, not the study's, gives the V and J calls here. The sample table holds around 16,000 clones, of which roughly a quarter were seen once. The ten largest clones take up more than 9% of the sample.

The germline V end is reduced by 5 bases and the J end by 9 bases; junction bases left unmatched: 14. The CDR3 runs 16 residues from the cysteine to the phenylalanine. The entry retains the CDR3 DNA only, 48 bases that are in frame from base 1. The germline V gene gives CDR1 as MNHEY and CDR2 as SVGEGT. The chain uses TRBV6-2 or TRBV6-3 and TRBJ2-1, and 9 junctional nucleotides match TRBD2. The TCR sequence derives from a female donor with papillary thyroid cancer or a benign thyroid nodule (not recorded which). Some clones in this sample may be carry-over from other donors' samples. The specimen sequenced was adjacent normal tissue. Read as DNA, the sequence is TGTGCCAGCAGTCTTTATTCTAGCGGGACTAGTGGTGAGCAGTTCTTC. This sequence encodes CASSLYSSGTSGEQFF.